Given below is one TCR beta chain in context. This sample is part of a study of cytomegalovirus exposure and HLA in healthy donors. Trimming took off 8 bases at V and 6 bases at J, with 16 bases between the two ends. Germline V gene data show CDR1 as MNHEY and CDR2 as SMNVEV (reference sequence). CDR3 size: 13 residues. PCR was performed using 60 Vbeta and 13 Jbeta primers. Generated by immunoSEQ multiplex PCR, the TCRdb table keeps only in-frame clones and is missing some. The sample carries around 190,000 clones, roughly 87% recorded once. The receptor's source is a boy aged 2 to 10 in good health and CMV-seronegative. Sequencing was done on a sample of PBMCs. This chain links TRBV27 with TRBJ2-5, with a tentative D call TRBD1 (6 bases). As DNA, the CDR3 is TGTGCCAGCGGCAACAGGGACGGGAAGACCCAGTACTTC. Residues: CASGNRDGKTQYF.